Listed here are 21 T cell receptor beta chains from one sample, sequenced in a study of shared clonotypes between healthy human individuals. Using immunoSEQ multiplex PCR, the repertoire was profiled, and TCRdb retains in-frame clones only, with some absent. The top ten hold over 0.12% of the sample, which has millions of clones, 85% to 95% seen once. Sequenced sample: naive CD4+ T cells sorted from blood. Subset in this sample: CD45RA+ positively selected. Receptors originate from a man aged 18 to 30 in good health.

V gene TRBV10-2 combines with J gene TRBJ2-7; 11 bases align to TRBD2. CDR1 is WSHSY and CDR2 is SAAADI in the germline V gene. CDR3 length equals 15 residues. With 5 bases clipped from V and 6 bases from J, the junction kept 9 bases outside the gene matches. The CDR3 loop is CASSLSGRAHLEQYF. DNA of the CDR3: TGCGCCAGCAGTCTTAGCGGGAGGGCCCATCTCGAGCAGTACTTC.

V usage is TRBV5-1 and J usage is TRBJ1-1; D call uncertain. The germline CDR1 and CDR2 sequences are SGHRS and YFSETQ. This CDR3 is built from 16 residues. V was cut by 1 base and J by 6 bases, with 19 bases left in between. The CDR3 region has the DNA TGCGCCAGCAGCTTGTCGGGAACGCGAGGTTTGGCTGAAGCTTTCTTT. It specifies CASSLSGTRGLAEAFF.

The V gene is TRBV5-4, the J gene TRBJ2-2, with D hard to call. CDR1 and CDR2 (germline): SGHNT, YYREEE (reference sequence). The CDR3 length is 15 residues. The V end was cut by 3 bases, the J end by 2 bases, with 11 bases between. The CDR3 loop is CASSSWTENTGELFF. CDR3 sequence (DNA): TGTGCCAGCAGCTCGTGGACGGAAAACACCGGGGAGCTGTTTTTT.

Here the CDR3 DNA reads TGTGCCAGCAGCTGGACAGGGAGCAATCAGCCCCAGCATTTT. This codes for CASSWTGSNQPQHF. V usage is TRBV11-2 and J usage is TRBJ1-5; 8 nucleotides match TRBD1. This CDR3 contains 14 residues. Germline lookup yields CDR1 SGHAT and CDR2 FQNNGV. The trim removed 4 bases at V and 1 base at J, leaving 0 bases unmatched.

In its sample, this clone was seen a few times. The genes are TRBV6-5 and TRBJ1-2; possibly TRBD1 for D (5 bases). This CDR3 is 13 amino acids long. CDR1 is MNHEY and CDR2 is SVGAGI in the germline V gene. The ends were cut back, 6 bases at V and 4 bases at J, with 12 bases in the middle. CDR3 sequence: CASRPGGTYGYTF. In DNA, the CDR3 is TGTGCCAGCAGACCGGGGGGGACCTATGGCTACACCTTC.

V is TRBV25-1 and J is TRBJ2-5; D remains unclear. The V gene's germline CDR1 is MGHDK and CDR2 SYGVNS. The CDR3 is 12 residues long. The germline V and J ends were trimmed by 5 bases and 3 bases, with 7 bases remaining between them. The DNA of the CDR3 is TGTGCCAGCAGTCGAGGCAAAGAGACCCAGTACTTC. Protein: CASSRGKETQYF. Using reference TRBV25-1 and TRBJ2-5 for the parts outside the CDR3, the full variable domain is EADIYQTPRYLVIGTGKKITLECSQTMGHDKMYWYQQDPGMELHLIHYSYGVNSTEKGDLSSESTVSRIRTEHFPLTLESARPSHTSQYLCASSRGKETQYFGPGTRLLVL.

The CDR3 is CASSLIRPEAFF. In nucleotides, the CDR3 is TGTGCCAGCAGCTTGATTCGGCCCGAAGCTTTCTTT. The chain employs TRBV5-6 and TRBJ1-1, with D uncertain. Between the trimmed V and J ends, which lost 1 base and 8 bases, there was a span of 9 bases. Germline V lookup: CDR1 SGHDT, CDR2 YYEEEE. The CDR3 extends over 12 amino acids. Variable domain in full (rest from reference TRBV5-6 and TRBJ1-1): DAGVTQSPTHLIKTRGQQVTLRCSPKSGHDTVSWYQQALGQGPQFIFQYYEEEERQRGNFPDRFSGHQFPNYSSELNVNALLLGDSALYLCASSLIRPEAFFGQGTRLTVV.

This chain connects TRBV5-6 to TRBJ1-1; 8 bases align to TRBD1. The CDR3 is made up of 18 amino acids. J gave up 0 bases and V 4 bases, and 14 bases lay outside the gene matches. CDR1 and CDR2 from the germline V gene are SGHDT and YYEEEE. In nucleotides, the CDR3 is TGTGCCAGCAGCGAGACCCACAGGGGGATCGGCATGAACACTGAAGCTTTCTTT. This encodes CASSETHRGIGMNTEAFF.

The gene calls are TRBV28 and TRBJ2-7, with no clear D. Germline-derived CDR1 and CDR2 are MDHEN and SYDVKM. The CDR3 has 15 residues. V dropped 5 bases and J dropped 6 bases, with 20 bases sitting between them. DNA for the CDR3: TGTGCCAGCAGTAGTCCTGGTGACTGGATCGGCGAGCAGTACTTC. Protein sequence: CASSSPGDWIGEQYF.

The rearrangement links TRBV6-1 to TRBJ1-5, with D hard to call. CDR1 and CDR2 from the germline V gene are MNHNS and SASEGT. V lost 7 bases, J lost 0 bases, and 7 bases lay in between. The CDR3 length is 13 residues. DNA for the CDR3: TGTGCCAGCAACTCTAATAGCAATCAGCCCCAGCATTTT. Protein sequence: CASNSNSNQPQHF.

This clone has just one count. The chain combines TRBV27 with TRBJ2-3, with D unclear. CDR3 size: 16 residues. V lost 7 bases and J 0 bases, leaving 17 bases between the germline ends. Germline assignment: CDR1 MNHEY and CDR2 SMNVEV (reference sequence). CDR3 residues: CASTLGLTPSTDTQYF. DNA for the CDR3: TGTGCCAGCACCCTAGGGCTAACCCCTAGCACAGATACGCAGTATTTT.

The V gene is TRBV9, the J gene TRBJ1-6; no clear D gene. Trimming left V 3 bases short and J 7 bases short, with 17 bases between. This CDR3 is built from 16 residues. Germline CDR1 reads SGDLS; CDR2 reads YYNGEE. The CDR3 DNA reads TGTGCCAGCAGCGCGGACGGTTTCAATCGCAATTCACCCCTCCACTTT. It encodes CASSADGFNRNSPLHF.

The rearrangement links TRBV7-9 to TRBJ2-1; the D is unclear. The V end was cut by 5 bases, the J end by 6 bases, with 8 bases between. CDR3 size: 12 residues. CDR1 is SEHNR, CDR2 FQNEAQ, per germline (reference sequence). The CDR3: CASSLTFNEQFF. CDR3 in DNA: TGTGCCAGCAGCCTCACCTTCAATGAGCAGTTCTTC.

V is TRBV7-9 and J is TRBJ2-7; 7 bases map to TRBD2. CDR3 length: 15 residues. V shed 2 bases, J shed 2 bases, and the junction held 6 bases outside the gene matches. The germline V gene has CDR1 SEHNR and CDR2 FQNEAQ (reference sequence). CDR3 nucleotides: TGTGCCAGCAGCTTAACGGGTGGGAGGGCCTACGAGCAGTACTTC. Protein sequence: CASSLTGGRAYEQYF. Drawing the rest from reference TRBV7-9 and TRBJ2-7, the complete variable domain is DTGVSQNPRHKITKRGQNVTFRCDPISEHNRLYWYRQTLGQGPEFLTYFQNEAQLEKSRLLSDRFSAERPKGSFSTLEIQRTEQGDSAMYLCASSLTGGRAYEQYFGPGTRLTVT.

J is TRBJ2-1 and V is TRBV5-6; 8 bases map to TRBD2. CDR3 size: 14 residues. Germline-derived CDR1 and CDR2 are SGHDT and YYEEEE. Unmatched junction bases numbered 8, after V lost 6 bases and J lost 6 bases. Written as DNA, the CDR3 is TGTGCCAGCACCCTCCGGGGGGGAGCCAATGAGCAGTTCTTC. Amino acid sequence: CASTLRGGANEQFF.

The chain combines TRBV5-1 with TRBJ2-3; a possible D gene is TRBD1 (5 bases). The CDR3 contains 16 residues. The germline gives CDR1 SGHRS, CDR2 YFSETQ. V lost 1 base and J 2 bases, leaving 14 bases between the germline ends. CDR3 sequence reads: CASSLRQGPYTDTQYF. CDR3 coding DNA: TGCGCCAGCAGCTTGCGCCAGGGCCCATACACAGATACGCAGTATTTT.

This chain uses TRBV2 with TRBJ1-2, with TRBD1 identical over 9 bases. Looked up from germline, CDR1 is SNHLY and CDR2 is FYNNEI. V gave up 6 bases and J gave up 4 bases; unmatched junction bases: 6. The CDR3 is 14 amino acids. The CDR3 sequence: CASREQGAGYGYTF. DNA for the CDR3: TGTGCCAGCAGAGAACAGGGGGCGGGCTATGGCTACACCTTC. Looking up the rest from reference TRBV2 and TRBJ1-2 gives the full variable domain: EPEVTQTPSHQVTQMGQEVILRCVPISNHLYFYWYRQILGQKVEFLVSFYNNEISEKSEIFDDQFSVERPDGSNFTLKIRSTKLEDSAMYFCASREQGAGYGYTFGSGTRLTVV.

The J gene is TRBJ2-7, the V gene TRBV11-2; a possible D gene is TRBD2 (6 bases). Trimming took off 1 base at V and 7 bases at J, with 17 bases between the two ends. This CDR3 is built from 15 residues. Per the germline V gene, CDR1 is SGHAT and CDR2 is FQNNGV. CDR3 protein: CASSLGGFGAGEQYF. CDR3 nucleotide sequence: TGTGCCAGCAGCTTAGGCGGGTTCGGGGCGGGGGAGCAGTACTTC. The full variable domain, rest sourced from reference TRBV11-2 and TRBJ2-7, is EAGVAQSPRYKIIEKRQSVAFWCNPISGHATLYWYQQILGQGPKLLIQFQNNGVVDDSQLPKDRFSAERLKGVDSTLKIQPAKLEDSAVYLCASSLGGFGAGEQYFGPGTRLTVT.

The chain joins TRBV5-1 to TRBJ2-6, with TRBD1 matching over 11 bases. CDR3 length equals 17 residues. V was clipped by 4 bases and J by 2 bases; unmatched bases: 5. Per germline, CDR1 SGHRS and CDR2 YFSETQ. The DNA for the CDR3 is TGCGCCAGCAGCCAGGGACAGGGGGGACCTGGGGCCAACGTCCTGACTTTC. Translation: CASSQGQGGPGANVLTF.

The chain links TRBV19 to TRBJ2-7, with 7 bases aligning to TRBD2. The CDR3 loop spans 15 amino acids. CDR1 and CDR2 (germline): LNHDA, SQIVND (reference sequence). V gave up 7 bases and J gave up 3 bases; unmatched junction bases: 12. Here the CDR3 reads CASTDTGGGVYEQYF. As DNA, the CDR3 is TGTGCCAGTACCGACACGGGAGGCGGTGTCTACGAGCAGTACTTC.

V gene TRBV19 combines with J gene TRBJ2-7; D gene unclear. Germline V lookup: CDR1 LNHDA, CDR2 SQIVND (reference sequence). Deletions cut 5 bases from V and 10 bases from J, with 21 bases between. The CDR3 is made up of 14 amino acids. The CDR3 nucleotides are TGTGCCAGTAGTCATAATGACGGTGCGGACCCCCAGTACTTC. Protein sequence: CASSHNDGADPQYF. Variable domain in full (rest from reference TRBV19 and TRBJ2-7): DGGITQSPKYLFRKEGQNVTLSCEQNLNHDAMYWYRQDPGQGLRLIYYSQIVNDFQKGDIAEGYSVSREKKESFPLTVTSAQKNPTAFYLCASSHNDGADPQYFGPGTRLTVT.